The T cell receptor beta chain under discussion was sequenced for a study of tumor and adjacent non-tumor tissue in lung cancer. At the level of the study: The cohort had roughly 11 adenocarcinoma, a couple of squamous cell and 1 small cell patients. The patients, around 10 men and 5 women, were 31 to 76 with stage I to III disease.

Germline loops: CDR1 SGHRS, CDR2 YFSETQ. The CDR3 length is 16 residues. Findings and limits, study-wide: Top 100 clones took a larger repertoire share in normal lung.

This sample's RNA came from whole unsorted tissue. Notes on this clonotype: Its target is unknown. The germline gene is not matched at one end of the junction; a read error may be the cause.

A modified ARM-PCR protocol with three rounds of nested PCR amplified TCRbeta. TCRdb independently ran MiXCR on the multiplex PCR reads; one entry per CDR3 protein. The data contain under 150,000 distinct CDR3 sequences, around 67% of them seen just once; the ten biggest clones take up roughly 18%. The genes are TRBV5-1 and TRBJ2-3; 8 bases align to TRBD2. This TCR was recovered from a man aged 55 to 70 with small cell lung cancer. Specimen: lung tumor tissue. CDR3 nucleotides: TGCGCCTGCAGCTTGGTTTACGGGAGGGACACAGATACACAGTATTTT. Protein: CACSLVYGRDTDTQYF.